This T cell receptor (beta chain) came from a study of PD-1 blockade in mismatch repair-deficient tumors. Study-wide background: Patients had eleven to twelve mismatch repair-deficient cancer types and were previously treated and progressing.

Germline lookup yields CDR1 SQVTM and CDR2 ANQGSEA. Trimming removed 2 bases at V and 8 bases at J, with 15 bases between. This CDR3 region has 13 residues. TCRdb's table, derived via immunoSEQ multiplex PCR, lists solely in-frame clones and lacks some. Here the sample spans about 130,000 clones, 88% being singletons. Mismatch repair deficiency was confirmed in all patients, by PCR or immunohistochemistry. TCRs were sequenced from a few patients responding to pembrolizumab. The material was peripheral blood, obtained roughly 70 weeks after starting pembrolizumab. The sequence was obtained from an adult with mismatch repair-deficient cancer. The V call is TRBV29-1, the J call TRBJ1-2, with D tentatively TRBD1 (5 bases). The CDR3 loop reads CSVEPGRDQGYTF. The CDR3 DNA reads as TGCAGCGTTGAACCGGGGCGCGACCAGGGCTACACCTTC.